This T cell receptor (beta chain) was identified in a study of cytomegalovirus exposure and HLA in healthy donors. In the PCR, 60 Vbeta and 13 Jbeta primers were used. Using immunoSEQ multiplex PCR, the repertoire was profiled, and TCRdb retains in-frame clones only, with some absent. Found here are roughly 100,000 clones, roughly four fifths of them singletons; the top ten hold roughly 8.9%. The CDR3 extends over 16 amino acids. From germline, CDR1 is MDHEN and CDR2 SYDVKM. Deletions cut 5 bases from V and 0 bases from J, with 15 bases between. This sequence was found in a male donor in good health and CMV-seropositive. The V gene is TRBV28, the J gene TRBJ2-3, with D possibly matching TRBD2 (5 bases). What was sequenced was PBMCs. The CDR3 coding sequence is TGTGCCAGCAGTCCACCGGACTTAACTAGCACAGATACGCAGTATTTT. Translated, it gives CASSPPDLTSTDTQYF. Together with reference TRBV28 and TRBJ2-3, the CDR3 gives the full variable domain: DVKVTQSSRYLVKRTGEKVFLECVQDMDHENMFWYRQDPGLGLRLIYFSYDVKMKEKGDIPEGYSVSREKKERFSLILESASTNQTSMYLCASSPPDLTSTDTQYFGPGTRLTVL.